The 18 T cell receptor beta chains below come from one sample, sequenced in a study of T cell repertoires in cytomegalovirus infection. TCRdb reanalysed the reads using MiXCR and keeps one entry per CDR3 protein. This table holds roughly 320,000 distinct CDR3 sequences, 9% to 9.5% found once. Sequenced: PBMCs. Source of these receptors: a human donor in good health (CMV status not recorded). Some clones in this sample may be carry-over from other donors' samples.

This clonotype turned up a few times. The gene calls are TRBV7-9 and TRBJ2-1; D is possibly TRBD2 (6 bases). Trimming cost V 4 bases and J 2 bases, with 18 bases left between them. The CDR3 contains 17 residues. Germline V gives CDR1 SEHNR, CDR2 FQNEAQ (reference sequence). CDR3 nucleotide sequence: TGTGCCAGCAGCTCTGGATTCGGGAGAACGACCTACAATGAGCAGTTCTTC. This gives the protein CASSSGFGRTTYNEQFF.

This clonotype was found many times. The chain links TRBV24-1 to TRBJ2-1; 11 bases map to TRBD2. Germline V gene data show CDR1 as KGHDR and CDR2 as SFDVKD. V shed 2 bases, J shed 1 base, and the junction held 12 bases outside the gene matches. The CDR3 is made up of 20 amino acids. The DNA for the CDR3 is TGTGCCACCAGTGATTCCGAACCCAGGACTAGCGGGCAATCCTACAATGAGCAGTTCTTC. It translates to CATSDSEPRTSGQSYNEQFF.

The rearrangement uses TRBV28 and TRBJ2-7; D may be TRBD2 (6 bases). Germline V gene sequence: CDR1 MDHEN, CDR2 SYDVKM. The CDR3 length is 14 residues. The V gene lost 6 bases and the J gene lost 4 bases, with 16 bases spanning the gap. The CDR3 loop reads CASSPGLRTYEQYF. For the CDR3, the DNA is TGTGCCAGCAGCCCGGGACTCCGTACTTACGAGCAGTACTTC.

This clonotype was observed at least ten times. The V and J genes are TRBV7-9 and TRBJ2-5; D is ambiguous. V gave up 4 bases and J gave up 2 bases, with 14 bases separating them. Germline V gene data show CDR1 as SEHNR and CDR2 as FQNEAQ (reference sequence). The CDR3 consists of 15 residues. CDR3 sequence: CASSSLSNRQETQYF. The CDR3 DNA reads TGTGCCAGCAGCTCCCTATCCAACAGACAAGAGACCCAGTACTTC.

The sample holds many counts of this clonotype. V gene TRBV7-2 combines with J gene TRBJ2-1; the D gene is possibly TRBD1 (7 bases). With 2 bases removed from V and 2 bases from J, the gap between germline ends came to 13 bases. The CDR3 consists of 16 residues. Germline CDR1 SGHTA, CDR2 FQGNSA. CDR3 bases: TGTGCCAGCAGCTTAATTCCAGGGGGGCCCTACAATGAGCAGTTCTTC. This sequence encodes CASSLIPGGPYNEQFF.

The rearrangement uses TRBV28 and TRBJ1-2, with D hard to call. CDR3 length equals 15 residues. Trimming took off 8 bases at V and 4 bases at J, with 20 bases between the two ends. In germline, CDR1 is MDHEN, CDR2 SYDVKM. This chain's CDR3 is CASLSLGHSGYGYTF. The CDR3 DNA sequence: TGTGCCAGCCTCAGTTTGGGCCATTCGGGCTATGGCTACACCTTC.

This clonotype was seen only a few times. The V gene is TRBV11-2, the J gene TRBJ2-3; TRBD1 might be the D (6 bases). V gave up 5 bases and J gave up 3 bases, with 9 bases separating them. The CDR3 sequence is 13 residues long. Germline CDR1 SGHAT, CDR2 FQNNGV. This CDR3 reads CASSQQGTDTQYF. The CDR3 coding sequence is TGTGCCAGCAGCCAACAGGGAACAGATACGCAGTATTTT. The variable domain in full, completed from reference TRBV11-2 and TRBJ2-3, reads EAGVAQSPRYKIIEKRQSVAFWCNPISGHATLYWYQQILGQGPKLLIQFQNNGVVDDSQLPKDRFSAERLKGVDSTLKIQPAKLEDSAVYLCASSQQGTDTQYFGPGTRLTVL.

This clonotype has only a few counts. The chain couples TRBV7-3 to TRBJ2-1, with 8 bases matching TRBD2. V was pared by 3 bases and J by 8 bases, with 9 bases of the junction left unmatched. Germline values: CDR1 SGHTA, CDR2 FQGTGA. This CDR3 is built from 15 residues. The CDR3 loop reads CASSFAGTSRDEQFF. The CDR3 DNA sequence: TGTGCCAGCAGCTTCGCCGGGACTAGTCGCGATGAGCAGTTCTTC.

The sample holds a few counts of this clonotype. J is TRBJ2-5 and V is TRBV9; TRBD1 matches 10 bases. V lost 3 bases to trimming and J lost 5 bases; unmatched junction nucleotides: 10. The CDR3 loop spans 16 amino acids. Germline V lookup: CDR1 SGDLS, CDR2 YYNGEE. In DNA, the CDR3 is TGTGCCAGCAGCGGGTCCGGGACAGGGGTCCAGGAGACCCAGTACTTC. Translated: CASSGSGTGVQETQYF. Full variable domain (outside the CDR3, taken from reference TRBV9 and TRBJ2-5): DSGVTQTPKHLITATGQRVTLRCSPRSGDLSVYWYQQSLDQGLQFLIQYYNGEERAKGNILERFSAQQFPDLHSELNLSSLELGDSALYFCASSGSGTGVQETQYFGPGTRLLVL.

For this clonotype: It may be a read error: a sequence one base away is much more abundant. This chain links TRBV10-3 with TRBJ2-3; D remains unclear. Germline CDR1 ENHRY, CDR2 SYGVKD. The CDR3 runs to 15 residues. The chain's CDR3 is CAIGESMVLVDTQYF. CDR3 sequence (DNA): TGTGCCATCGGTGAGTCAATGGTTTTGGTAGATACGCAGTATTTT.

This chain joins TRBV5-1 and TRBJ2-7, with 7 bases aligning to TRBD1. J gave up 2 bases and V 4 bases, and 9 bases lay outside the gene matches. The CDR3 loop spans 15 amino acids. The germline CDR1 and CDR2 sequences are SGHRS and YFSETQ. The CDR3 nucleotides read TGCGCCAGCAGCCCCGGGACAGACCTAGCCTACGAGCAGTACTTC. Translated, it gives CASSPGTDLAYEQYF.

The CDR3 DNA reads as TGTGCCAGCAGTCACGGACAGGGAGGCGCAGATTCACCCCTCCACTTT. This gives the protein CASSHGQGGADSPLHF. This chain connects TRBV6-5 to TRBJ1-6, with 8 bases that match TRBD1. Germline CDR1 reads MNHEY; CDR2 reads SVGAGI. Unmatched junction bases numbered 11, after V lost 5 bases and J lost 8 bases. The CDR3 is made up of 16 amino acids.

This clonotype was observed at least ten times. This chain uses TRBV2 with TRBJ2-5; D tentatively reads TRBD1 or TRBD2 (5 bases each). Looked up from germline, CDR1 is SNHLY and CDR2 is FYNNEI. Trimming cost V 7 bases and J 5 bases, with 14 bases left between them. The length of the CDR3 is 13 residues. CDR3 residues: CASKGEGTETQYF. The CDR3 DNA follows: TGTGCCAGCAAAGGCGAGGGGACGGAGACCCAGTACTTC.

In this sample, this clonotype turned up a few times. This chain links TRBV6-2 or TRBV6-3 with TRBJ2-3, with D tentatively TRBD2 (6 bases). V was pared by 4 bases and J by 6 bases, with 14 bases between. Germline values: CDR1 MNHEY, CDR2 SVGEGT. This CDR3 is 14 amino acids long. The CDR3 is CASSSTPGRDTQYF. The CDR3 DNA follows: TGTGCCAGCAGTTCCACTCCGGGGAGGGATACGCAGTATTTT.

This clonotype was observed at least ten times. This chain uses TRBV7-3 with TRBJ2-3, with TRBD2 as a possible D gene (5 bases). Germline values: CDR1 SGHTA, CDR2 FQGTGA. The CDR3 extends over 15 amino acids. V shed 8 bases and J shed 0 bases, with 15 bases lying between them. The CDR3 is CASRPEGRSTDTQYF. DNA for the CDR3: TGTGCCAGCCGACCCGAGGGCCGAAGCACAGATACGCAGTATTTT. Complete variable domain (other parts from reference TRBV7-3 and TRBJ2-3): GAGVSQTPSNKVTEKGKYVELRCDPISGHTALYWYRQSLGQGPEFLIYFQGTGAADDSGLPNDRFFAVRPEGSVSTLKIQRTERGDSAVYLCASRPEGRSTDTQYFGPGTRLTVL.

In this sample, this clonotype turned up many times. The chain's CDR3 is CASRAGTGVRGNQPQHF. The CDR3 coding sequence is TGTGCCAGCAGGGCCGGGACAGGGGTTCGGGGCAATCAGCCCCAGCATTTT. V gene TRBV7-2 combines with J gene TRBJ1-5, with 10 bases identical to TRBD1. V gave up 6 bases and J gave up 2 bases; unmatched junction bases: 10. From germline, CDR1 is SGHTA and CDR2 FQGNSA. The CDR3 covers 17 residues.

In nucleotides, the CDR3 is TGTGCCAGTAGTATAGGAAAGACTAGCAGCTCCTACGAGCAGTACTTC. It yields the protein CASSIGKTSSSYEQYF. V gene TRBV19 combines with J gene TRBJ2-7, with 7 positions matching TRBD2. From germline, CDR1 is LNHDA and CDR2 SQIVND (reference sequence). The CDR3 contains 16 residues. The V segment lost 1 base and the J segment 0 bases; nucleotides outside the gene matches: 6.

This clonotype was counted only a few times. V gene TRBV12-3 or TRBV12-4 combines with J gene TRBJ2-1; D is undetermined. There are 14 residues in the CDR3. V shed 5 bases and J shed 7 bases, with 15 bases lying between them. The CDR3 protein is CASSPISASNEQFF. The DNA for the CDR3 is TGTGCCAGCAGTCCGATATCAGCGTCGAATGAGCAGTTCTTC.